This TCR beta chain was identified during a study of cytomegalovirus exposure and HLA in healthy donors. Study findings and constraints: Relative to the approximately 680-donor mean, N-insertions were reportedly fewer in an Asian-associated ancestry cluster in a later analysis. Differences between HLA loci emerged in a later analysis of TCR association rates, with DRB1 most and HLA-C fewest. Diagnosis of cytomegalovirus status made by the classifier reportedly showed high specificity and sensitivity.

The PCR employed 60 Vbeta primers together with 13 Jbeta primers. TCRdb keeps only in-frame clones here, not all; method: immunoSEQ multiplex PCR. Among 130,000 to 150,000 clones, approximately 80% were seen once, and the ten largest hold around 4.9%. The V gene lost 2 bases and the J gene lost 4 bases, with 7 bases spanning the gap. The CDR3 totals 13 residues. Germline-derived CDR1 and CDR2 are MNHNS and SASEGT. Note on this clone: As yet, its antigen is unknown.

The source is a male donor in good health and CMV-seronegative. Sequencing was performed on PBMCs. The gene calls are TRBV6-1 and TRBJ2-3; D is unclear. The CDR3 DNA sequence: TGTGCCAGCAGTGAAAGAGTATCAGATACGCAGTATTTT. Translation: CASSERVSDTQYF.